This TCR beta chain was captured by sequencing in a study of blood T cell repertoires in COVID-19. Across the whole study: Sites across the United States, Italy and Spain contributed samples from acute and convalescent COVID-19. The analysed material was cDNA or gDNA that came from T cells, B-cell-depleted T cells, or PBMCs.

In its sample, this clone was seen a few times. One junction end disagrees with the germline gene, perhaps due to a read error. In the authors' workflow: Reference gene primer amplification gave nucleated cell count estimates. Some clones are missing from TCRdb's copy, which holds only in-frame ones; the method was immunoSEQ multiplex PCR. The V and J calls and clone size are taken from that table; D and trimming were inferred from the DNA. The sample records around 260,000 clones, more than 75% being singletons. Germline loops: CDR1 SGHKS, CDR2 YYEKEE (reference sequence). The CDR3 is 13 amino acids.

The sequence was obtained from a woman aged 50 to 60 with acute or convalescent COVID-19. Sequences were obtained from peripheral blood. The J gene is TRBJ2-3, the V gene TRBV5-5, with 8 bases lining up with TRBD2. The CDR3 spells CASSPGGAGDRAF. The CDR3, as DNA: TGTGCCAGCAGCCCGGGGGGGGCGGGGGACCGGGCTTTT.